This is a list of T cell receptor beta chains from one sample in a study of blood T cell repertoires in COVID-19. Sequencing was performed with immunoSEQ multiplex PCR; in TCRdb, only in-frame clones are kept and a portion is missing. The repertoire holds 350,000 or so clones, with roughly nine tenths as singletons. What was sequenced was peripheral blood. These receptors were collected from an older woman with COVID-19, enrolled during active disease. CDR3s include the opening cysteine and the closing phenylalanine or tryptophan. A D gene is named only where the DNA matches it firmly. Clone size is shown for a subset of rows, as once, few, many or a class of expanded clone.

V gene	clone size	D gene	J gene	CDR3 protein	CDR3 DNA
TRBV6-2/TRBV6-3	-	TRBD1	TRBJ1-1	CASSYRDRGDTEAFF	TGTGCCAGCAGTTACCGGGACAGGGGGGACACTGAAGCTTTCTTT
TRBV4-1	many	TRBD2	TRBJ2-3	CASSQDRGGSTDTQYF	TGCGCCAGCAGCCAAGACCGGGGGGGGAGCACAGATACGCAGTATTTT
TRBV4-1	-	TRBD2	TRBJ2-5	CASSQEGTSGGAMETQYF	TGCGCCAGCAGCCAAGAAGGGACTAGCGGGGGGGCCATGGAGACCCAGTACTTC
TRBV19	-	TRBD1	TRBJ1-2	CASSIGQVNYGYTF	TGTGCCAGTAGTATTGGACAGGTTAACTATGGCTACACCTTC
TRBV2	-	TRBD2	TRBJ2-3	CASILAGATDTQYF	TGTGCCAGCATTCTAGCGGGGGCGACAGATACGCAGTATTTT
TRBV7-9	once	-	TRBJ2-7	CASSLPGLSTYEQYF	TGTGCCAGCAGCTTACCCGGACTATCCACCTACGAGCAGTACTTC
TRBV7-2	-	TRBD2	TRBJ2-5	CASILVAGGETQYF	TGTGCCAGCATCCTAGTGGCGGGGGGTGAGACCCAGTACTTC
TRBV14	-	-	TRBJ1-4	CASSQRGGAGEKLFF	TGTGCCAGCAGCCAGAGGGGGGGGGCCGGAGAAAAACTGTTTTTT
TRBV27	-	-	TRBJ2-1	CASSLLRPFQGVQFF	TGTGCCAGCAGTTTATTGAGACCTTTCCAGGGCGTGCAGTTCTTC
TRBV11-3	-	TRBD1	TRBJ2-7	CAPPGAGGFYEQYF	TGTGCCCCCCCGGGGGCAGGGGGCTTCTACGAGCAGTACTTC
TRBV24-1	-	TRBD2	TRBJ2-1	CATSDPTPSGGNYNEQFF	TGTGCCACCAGTGATCCCACTCCAAGCGGGGGAAATTACAATGAGCAGTTCTTC
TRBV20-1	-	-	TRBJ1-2	CSATANYGYTF	TGCAGTGCTACCGCTAACTATGGCTACACCTTC
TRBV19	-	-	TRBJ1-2	CASSIAGGEGYTF	TGTGCCAGTAGTATAGCGGGGGGCGAAGGCTACACCTTC
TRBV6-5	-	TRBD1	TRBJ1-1	CAIPGQGGLNTEAFF	TGTGCCATCCCGGGACAGGGAGGACTGAACACTGAAGCTTTCTTT
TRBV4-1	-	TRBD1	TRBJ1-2	CASKRQDRGRDGYTF	TGCGCCAGCAAAAGACAGGACAGGGGGAGAGATGGCTACACCTTC
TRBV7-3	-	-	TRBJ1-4	CASSFGVGEKLFF	TGTGCCAGCAGCTTTGGAGTGGGTGAAAAACTGTTTTTT
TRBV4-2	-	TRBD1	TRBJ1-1	CASSWGTGQGPLEAFF	TGTGCCAGCAGCTGGGGGACGGGACAGGGGCCACTTGAAGCTTTCTTT
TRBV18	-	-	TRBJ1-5	CASSLGGPQHF	TGTGCCAGCTCACTCGGGGGGCCCCAGCATTTT